This T cell receptor (beta chain) was identified during a study of neoadjuvant anti-PD-1 for oral cavity cancer. Generated by immunoSEQ multiplex PCR, the TCRdb table keeps only in-frame clones and is missing some. The table records 6,000 to 8,500 clones, less than 50% of them present only once. This clone was counted a few times. The trim removed 2 bases at V and 3 bases at J, leaving 8 bases unmatched. Germline values: CDR1 SGHVS, CDR2 FQNEAQ. CDR3 length: 16 amino acids. The material was tumor tissue, obtained before nivolumab (anti-PD-1) treatment. The sequence was obtained from a person between 40 and 85 years old with oral cavity squamous cell carcinoma. This chain joins TRBV7-8 and TRBJ2-7; 9 bases fit TRBD1. The DNA of the CDR3 is TGTGCCAGCAGCTTATCTCCGGGACAGGGTTACTACGAGCAGTACTTC. Amino acid sequence: CASSLSPGQGYYEQYF.